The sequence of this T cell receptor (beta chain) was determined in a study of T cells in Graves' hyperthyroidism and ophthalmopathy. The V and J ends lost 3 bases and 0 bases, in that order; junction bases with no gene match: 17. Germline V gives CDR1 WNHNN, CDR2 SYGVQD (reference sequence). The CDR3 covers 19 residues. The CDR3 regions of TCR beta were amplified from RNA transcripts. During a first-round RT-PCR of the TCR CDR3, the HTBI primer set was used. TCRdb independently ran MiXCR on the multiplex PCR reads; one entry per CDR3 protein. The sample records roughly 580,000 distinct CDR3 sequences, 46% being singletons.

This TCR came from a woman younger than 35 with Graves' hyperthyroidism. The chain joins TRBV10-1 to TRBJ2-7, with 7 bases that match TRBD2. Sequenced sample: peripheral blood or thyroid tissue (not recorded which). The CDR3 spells CASSEGRTSPSGSSYEQYF. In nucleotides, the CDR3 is TGCGCCAGCAGTGAAGGGAGAACCAGCCCTAGCGGTTCCTCCTACGAGCAGTACTTC.